These T cell receptor beta chains were read from a single sample in a study of T cell repertoires in cytomegalovirus infection. These receptors' antigens are unknown. From the reads, TCRdb called clonotypes with MiXCR, one entry per CDR3 protein. The sample holds roughly 500,000 distinct CDR3 sequences; roughly 43% are singletons and the top ten take approximately 40%. This material consisted of cultured PBMCs, taken from culture after CMV antigen stimulation. These receptors all stem from a human donor in good health (CMV status not recorded). Some clones in this sample may be carry-over from other donors' samples. CDR3s include the opening cysteine and the closing phenylalanine or tryptophan. D genes are given only for firm matches. Only part of the rows carry a size: once, few, many, or a class if the clone is expanded.

v_call,clone_size,d_call,j_call,cdr3_nt,cdr3_aa
TRBV7-2,few,TRBD1,TRBJ2-7,TGTGCCAGCAGCTTACGGACAGGGGAAACCTACGAGCAGTACTTC,CASSLRTGETYEQYF
TRBV7-8,.,.,TRBJ1-5,TGTGCCAGCAGCTTTCAGGGTACCAATCAGCCCCAGCATTTT,CASSFQGTNQPQHF
TRBV11-2,.,.,TRBJ1-2,TGTGCCAGCAGCTTCGGTTCGCAATCCTATGGCTACACCTTC,CASSFGSQSYGYTF
TRBV7-2,.,.,TRBJ1-5,TGTGCCAGCAGCCCTACGGCAGGCAATCAGCCCCAGCATTTT,CASSPTAGNQPQHF
TRBV7-2,.,.,TRBJ2-7,TGTGCCAGCAGCTTAGTCGCGGGGTCCGAGCAGTACTTC,CASSLVAGSEQYF
TRBV5-4,.,TRBD1,TRBJ1-1,TGTGCCAGCAGCGGAAGACAGGGGGCAACCAGGAACACTGAAGCTTTCTTT,CASSGRQGATRNTEAFF
TRBV28,.,.,TRBJ2-5,TGTGCCAGCAGTACCCCAGGGACAAGGGCCCAGTACTTC,CASSTPGTRAQYF
TRBV10-3,.,.,TRBJ2-7,TGTGCCATCAGTGAGAGGCTGTCGGAAGGCAGGGAGCGAGAGCAGTACTTC,CAISERLSEGREREQYF
TRBV7-6,few,.,TRBJ1-3,TGTGCCAGTCGACAGGTTCCTGGAAACACCATATATTTT,CASRQVPGNTIYF
TRBV7-4,.,TRBD2,TRBJ2-1,TGTGCCAGCAATCCGACATCGGGACTAGCGGGTAATGAGCAGTTCTTC,CASNPTSGLAGNEQFF
TRBV6-5,.,.,TRBJ2-4,TGTGCCAGCAAAAGCGGGTTACTAGCCAAAAACATTCAGTACTTC,CASKSGLLAKNIQYF
TRBV16,.,.,TRBJ1-1,TGTGCCAGCAGCCAAGTTGGCATCGGGAACACTGAAGCTTTCTTT,CASSQVGIGNTEAFF
TRBV6-2/TRBV6-3,.,.,TRBJ2-7,TGTGCCAGCAGTTGGGGTGCAGGGGCTTACGAGCAGTACTTC,CASSWGAGAYEQYF
TRBV6-2/TRBV6-3,few,TRBD2,TRBJ2-3,TGTGCCACCGAGTCCGTAGCGGGAGTCATTGATACGCAGTATTTT,CATESVAGVIDTQYF
TRBV27,.,TRBD2,TRBJ2-3,TGTGCCAGCAGTTTAAGGACTAGCGGGAGAGATACGCAGTATTTT,CASSLRTSGRDTQYF
TRBV30,.,.,TRBJ2-1,TGTGCCTGGAGTTACGGGAGTGAGCAGTTCTTC,CAWSYGSEQFF
TRBV6-2/TRBV6-3,.,.,TRBJ2-2,TGTGCCAACAGTGAAGGTCAACTGGGGGTTCCCGCCGGGGAGCTGTTTTTT,CANSEGQLGVPAGELFF
TRBV10-3,.,.,TRBJ2-2,TGTGCCATCAGACCTACAACCGGGGAGCTGTTTTTT,CAIRPTTGELFF
TRBV12-3/TRBV12-4,few,.,TRBJ2-5,TGTGCCAGCAGTTCTTTGACAGAAGGACAAGAGACCCAGTACTTC,CASSSLTEGQETQYF
TRBV7-9,.,.,TRBJ2-7,TGTGCCAGCAGCAAGAGGGATACGAGCAAGTACTTC,CASSKRDTSKYF
TRBV7-2,.,.,TRBJ2-7,TGTGCCAGCAGCTTATCTACAGGGAACTACGAGCAGTACTTC,CASSLSTGNYEQYF
TRBV2,.,.,TRBJ1-1,TGTGCCAGCACAGCCATGAACACTGAAGCTTTCTTT,CASTAMNTEAFF
TRBV7-9,.,.,TRBJ2-3,TGTGCCAGCAGCTCCATTAGGACGTACGCTTTTGGAAATACGCAGTATTTT,CASSSIRTYAFGNTQYF
TRBV6-5,few,.,TRBJ1-1,TGTGCCAGCAGTTACTGGGGGGAGGGCACTGAAGCTTTCTTT,CASSYWGEGTEAFF
TRBV11-2,.,.,TRBJ1-1,TGTGCCAGCAGCTTCCCTTTAGGAGACGTGAACACTGAAGCTTTCTTT,CASSFPLGDVNTEAFF
TRBV6-1,few,TRBD1,TRBJ1-5,TGTGCCAGCAGTTTCCGGGACAGGGGAGAAAATCAGCCCCAGCATTTT,CASSFRDRGENQPQHF
TRBV7-2,few,.,TRBJ2-5,TGTGCCAGCAGCTCCTCACAGGGTATGGAGACCCAGTACTTC,CASSSSQGMETQYF
TRBV7-2,few,.,TRBJ1-3,TGTGCCAGCAGCCCCCGGAGGGGGGGAAACACCATATATTTT,CASSPRRGGNTIYF
TRBV7-2,.,TRBD2,TRBJ2-1,TGTGCCTCAGGGACTAGCGGGAGGGGGGGGGTATACAATGAGCAGTTCTTC,CASGTSGRGGVYNEQFF
TRBV18,once,TRBD1,TRBJ2-7,TGTGCCAGCTCGCCTACGACAGGGGGCGGCAACGAGCAGTACTTC,CASSPTTGGGNEQYF
TRBV7-2,few,.,TRBJ2-7,TGTGCCAGCAGCTTAGTCGCAACAGCGGGCTACGAGCAGTACTTC,CASSLVATAGYEQYF
TRBV27,few,TRBD2,TRBJ2-1,TGTGCCAGCAGACCCGGGACTAGGCAGCTCAATGAGCAGTTCTTC,CASRPGTRQLNEQFF
TRBV7-2,few,TRBD2,TRBJ2-5,TGTGCCAGCAGCCCAGCGGGAGGGAGTGAGACCCAGTACTTC,CASSPAGGSETQYF
TRBV6-2/TRBV6-3,few,TRBD1,TRBJ1-2,TGTGCCAGCAGTTACTCGACCCGGACAGGGCTTAACTATGGCTACACCTTC,CASSYSTRTGLNYGYTF
TRBV7-6,.,.,TRBJ2-7,TGTGCCAGCATCCACTCCGAGGACGGCACCTACGAGCAGTACTTC,CASIHSEDGTYEQYF
TRBV20-1,.,TRBD2,TRBJ2-2,TGCAGTGCTAGAGATCTGACTAGCCACACCGGGGAGCTGTTTTTT,CSARDLTSHTGELFF
TRBV28,.,.,TRBJ2-6,TGTGCCAGCAGCCGGCCTGGGGCCAACGTCCTGACTTTC,CASSRPGANVLTF
TRBV5-1,.,.,TRBJ2-6,TGCGCCAGCAGCTTGATGGAGGGAGCCAACGTCCTGACTTTC,CASSLMEGANVLTF
TRBV20-1,.,.,TRBJ2-5,TGCAGTGCTACACCCCAGGGTTTTGAAAAGACCCAGTACTTC,CSATPQGFEKTQYF
TRBV6-1,few,TRBD1,TRBJ2-1,TGTGCCAGCAGCGACAGGGGCTGGGGACAGTTCTTC,CASSDRGWGQFF
TRBV15,few,TRBD2,TRBJ2-7,TGTGCCACCAGCAGGCTGGCGGGAGGGGTTAGGGAGCAGTACTTC,CATSRLAGGVREQYF
TRBV27,.,TRBD2,TRBJ2-1,TGTGCCAGCAGTTTAGGAGCGGGGGGTCCGACAATTGAGCAGTTCTTC,CASSLGAGGPTIEQFF
TRBV7-6,many,.,TRBJ1-3,TGTGCCAGCAGCTCCACCGGACAGAAATACGACACCATATATTTT,CASSSTGQKYDTIYF
TRBV6-8,.,TRBD1,TRBJ1-1,TGTGCCAGCAGTTACGCCGGGACAGGGGGGACTGAAGCTTTCTTT,CASSYAGTGGTEAFF
TRBV20-1,.,TRBD2,TRBJ2-3,TGCAGTGCTAGAGATCTACTAGCGGGTCTTCCGGAAGATACGCAGTATTTT,CSARDLLAGLPEDTQYF
TRBV7-2,.,TRBD2,TRBJ2-5,TGTGCCAGCAGCCCTAGTTTAGCGGGAGGGCAAGAGACCCAGTACTTC,CASSPSLAGGQETQYF
TRBV6-2/TRBV6-3,few,TRBD1,TRBJ1-1,TGTGCCAGCAGTTACCCGATATGGCCCCCGGACAAAACAGGGGGCGACATGAACACTGAAGCTTTCTTT,CASSYPIWPPDKTGGDMNTEAFF
TRBV18,.,.,TRBJ1-1,TGTGCCAGCTCACCAAAGGCCGGGAACCCTGAAGCTTTCTTT,CASSPKAGNPEAFF
TRBV7-9,few,TRBD1,TRBJ1-6,TGTGCCAGCAGCTTGCGGGACAGGGATAATTCACCCCTCCACTTT,CASSLRDRDNSPLHF
TRBV6-2/TRBV6-3,once,.,TRBJ2-2,TGTGCCAGCAGTGTCCCGGAGACAGCGAACACCGGGGAGCTGTTTTTT,CASSVPETANTGELFF
TRBV6-6,few,.,TRBJ1-2,TGTGCCAGCACCCCTATCACGGGATCGAGGAATGGCTACACCTTC,CASTPITGSRNGYTF
TRBV12-3/TRBV12-4,few,.,TRBJ2-3,TGTGCCAGCAGTACAGGGAGGTTCACAGATACGCAGTATTTT,CASSTGRFTDTQYF
TRBV20-1,.,.,TRBJ1-5,TGCAGTGCTACCGGGACTGCGAGCAATCAGCCCCAGCATTTT,CSATGTASNQPQHF
TRBV7-2,many,TRBD2,TRBJ2-3,TGTGCCAGCAGCTTAATACTAGCGGGAGCACCGCAGTATTTT,CASSLILAGAPQYF
TRBV7-2,.,.,TRBJ2-7,TGTGCCAGCAGCTTAGGGCGTCACAGGTTATACTACGAGCAGTACTTC,CASSLGRHRLYYEQYF
TRBV4-1,once,TRBD1,TRBJ2-3,TGCGCCAGCAGCCAAGATGAGGGGACAGCCACTAGCACAGATACGCAGTATTTT,CASSQDEGTATSTDTQYF
TRBV20-1,.,TRBD2,TRBJ2-3,TGCAGTGCTAGCCGGACTAGCGGCGGAGATACGCAGTATTTT,CSASRTSGGDTQYF
TRBV6-2/TRBV6-3,few,TRBD2,TRBJ2-7,TGTGCCAGCAGGCCGTCTTGGACTAGCGGGAAATACGAGCAGTACTTC,CASRPSWTSGKYEQYF
TRBV7-6,.,TRBD1,TRBJ2-1,TGTGCCAGCAGCTTAGCGGGGGGGGACAGGGGACACAATGAGCAGTTCTTC,CASSLAGGDRGHNEQFF